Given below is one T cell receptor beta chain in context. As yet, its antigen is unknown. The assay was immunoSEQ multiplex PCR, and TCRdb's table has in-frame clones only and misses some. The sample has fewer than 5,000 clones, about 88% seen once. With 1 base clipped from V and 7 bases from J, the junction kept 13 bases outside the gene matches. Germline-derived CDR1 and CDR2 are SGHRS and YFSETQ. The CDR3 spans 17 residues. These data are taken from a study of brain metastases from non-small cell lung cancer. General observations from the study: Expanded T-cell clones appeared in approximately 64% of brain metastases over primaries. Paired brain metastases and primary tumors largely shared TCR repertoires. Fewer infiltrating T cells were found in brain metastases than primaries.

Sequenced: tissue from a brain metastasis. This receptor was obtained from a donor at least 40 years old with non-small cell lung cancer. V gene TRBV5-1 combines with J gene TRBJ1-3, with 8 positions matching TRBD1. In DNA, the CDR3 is TGCGCCAGCAGCTTGACCCCTCCAGGACAGGGCGGTAACACCATATATTTT. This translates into CASSLTPPGQGGNTIYF.